This T cell receptor (beta chain) appears in the sequencing data of a study of human T cells and chemical hapten exposure. This clonotype was picked up many times. This CDR3 has 17 residues. Looked up from germline, CDR1 is LGHDT and CDR2 is YNNKEL (reference sequence). V shed 1 base, J shed 0 bases, and the junction held 6 bases outside the gene matches. The time point denotes: patch test 1, 2 weeks after DPC sensitization. As for treatment: therapeutic diphenylcyclopropenone sensitization with weekly scalp DPC. TCRdb fed the RACE reads into MiXCR, producing one record per CDR3 protein. Counted here are approximately 400,000 distinct CDR3 sequences, approximately 5% occurring once; the ten biggest clones make up 2% to 2.5%.

The TCR comes from a woman aged 50 to 60 with alopecia areata. Some clones in this sample may be carry-over from other donors' samples. The rearrangement joins TRBV3-1 to TRBJ2-7, with TRBD2 matching over 10 bases. This specimen consisted of whole blood, obtained in connection with sensitization to the hapten diphenylcyclopropenone (DPC). CDR3 in DNA: TGTGCCAGCAGCCAAGGGCTAGCGGGAGCCAGCTCCTACGAGCAGTACTTC. Residues: CASSQGLAGASSYEQYF.